These 20 T cell receptor beta chains share one sample of origin, sequenced in a study of regulatory T cells in long-lasting Graves disease. HTBI primers from iRepertoire and Arm-PCR of CDR3 regions yielded the TCR beta libraries. A single record per CDR3 protein comes from TCRdb applying MiXCR to the multiplex PCR reads. The repertoire holds 250,000 to 300,000 distinct CDR3 sequences, with roughly a fifth as singletons. The time point denotes: persistent/refractory GD, antithyroid drugs over 5 years with positive TRAb. PBMCs were the source of the RNA used for TCR sequencing. The material sequenced was peripheral blood mononuclear cells (PBMCs), taken when the disease was refractory, from a patient treated with antithyroid drugs. These receptor sequences come from a female donor with Graves disease.

The sample holds many counts of this clonotype. The rearrangement links TRBV28 to TRBJ1-1; D remains ambiguous. The V end lost 5 bases, the J end lost 4 bases, and 14 bases lay between the germline ends. Germline assignment: CDR1 MDHEN and CDR2 SYDVKM. CDR3 length equals 14 residues. CDR3 in amino acids: CASSPRLDRTEAFF. The CDR3 DNA sequence: TGTGCCAGCAGTCCGCGGTTGGACCGCACTGAAGCTTTCTTT.

This clonotype was seen at least ten times. The rearrangement uses TRBV28 and TRBJ2-5, with 14 nucleotides matching TRBD2. Germline CDR1 is MDHEN and CDR2 is SYDVKM. The CDR3 runs to 18 residues. After removal of 5 bases from V and 5 bases from J, the junction contained 13 bases not matched to a gene. CDR3 bases: TGTGCCAGCAGTACCTCCGGGACTAGCGGGAGTTATGGGGAGACCCAGTACTTC. It translates to CASSTSGTSGSYGETQYF.

V is TRBV19 and J is TRBJ2-2; tentative D call: TRBD1 (5 bases). V was cut by 6 bases and J by 4 bases, with 21 bases left in between. CDR1 and CDR2 from the germline V gene are LNHDA and SQIVND (reference sequence). This CDR3 is built from 17 residues. The CDR3 spells CASRIKRGQEFTGELFF. Written as DNA, the CDR3 is TGTGCCAGTAGAATTAAAAGGGGTCAGGAATTCACCGGGGAGCTGTTTTTT. Full variable domain (rest looked up from reference TRBV19 and TRBJ2-2): DGGITQSPKYLFRKEGQNVTLSCEQNLNHDAMYWYRQDPGQGLRLIYYSQIVNDFQKGDIAEGYSVSREKKESFPLTVTSAQKNPTAFYLCASRIKRGQEFTGELFFGEGSRLTVL.

The gene calls are TRBV20-1 and TRBJ1-3; TRBD1 might be the D (5 bases). Germline-derived CDR1 and CDR2 are DFQATT and SNEGSKA (reference sequence). CDR3 length equals 15 residues. Trimming took 3 bases from V and 0 from J, leaving 12 bases between them. The CDR3 DNA sequence: TGCAGTGCTAGCCAAGGACACTCCTCTGGAAACACCATATATTTT. This codes for CSASQGHSSGNTIYF.

V usage is TRBV2 and J usage is TRBJ2-1; D gene uncertain. The CDR3 runs 15 residues. Trimming took off 6 bases at V and 6 bases at J, with 18 bases between the two ends. The V gene's germline CDR1 is SNHLY and CDR2 FYNNEI. CDR3 sequence (DNA): TGTGCCAGCAGGGGCCCCCTTTGGCCCGGCAATGAGCAGTTCTTC. Protein sequence: CASRGPLWPGNEQFF.

At least ten counts were recorded for this clonotype. J is TRBJ1-2 and V is TRBV2; D is perhaps TRBD1 (5 bases). Trimming shortened V by 6 bases and J by 5 bases, and 13 bases separated the two germline ends. The CDR3 sequence is 13 residues long. Germline V CDR1 and CDR2: SNHLY, FYNNEI. The CDR3 sequence: CASSHDSGYGYTF. As DNA, the CDR3 is TGTGCCAGCAGCCACGACAGTGGGTATGGCTACACCTTC.

A note on this clonotype: This may come from a read error, since a much larger clone is one base off. The rearrangement links TRBV28 to TRBJ1-5; D unresolved. This CDR3 is 19 amino acids long. Germline loops: CDR1 MDHEN, CDR2 SYDVKM. The CDR3 here is CPSSFLRTGFGFRNQPQHF. In DNA form, the CDR3 reads TGTCCCAGCAGTTTCCTAAGGACGGGGTTTGGGTTCCGCAATCAGCCCCAGCATTTT.

The V and J genes are TRBV27 and TRBJ2-2, with TRBD2 as a possible D gene (6 bases). V lost 1 base, J lost 5 bases, and 14 bases lay in between. The CDR3 spans 16 residues. Germline CDR1 MNHEY, CDR2 SMNVEV (reference sequence). CDR3 sequence (DNA): TGTGCCAGCAGTTTATTGACGGGAGTAGAGACCGGGGAGCTGTTTTTT. Translating gives CASSLLTGVETGELFF.

This clonotype was seen ten or more times. The chain joins TRBV3-1 to TRBJ2-5, with no clear D. The CDR3 has 15 amino acids. CDR1 is LGHDT, CDR2 YNNKEL, per germline (reference sequence). V lost 1 base and J 2 bases, leaving 11 bases between the germline ends. The CDR3 DNA is TGTGCCAGCAGCCAAGGTAGTAGAACTCAAGAGACCCAGTACTTC. Amino acids: CASSQGSRTQETQYF.

This clonotype came up a few times. This chain joins TRBV5-1 and TRBJ2-7; 15 bases line up with TRBD2. This CDR3 is built from 14 residues. With V trimmed by 4 bases and J by 6 bases, 2 bases remained unmatched. Germline assignment: CDR1 SGHRS and CDR2 YFSETQ. For the CDR3, the DNA is TGCGCCAGCAGCCCGGGACTAGCGGGAGGCGAGCAGTACTTC. Its translation: CASSPGLAGGEQYF.

This clonotype was seen a handful of times. The chain employs TRBV24-1 and TRBJ2-3; D perhaps matches TRBD1 (6 bases). Germline CDR1 is KGHDR and CDR2 is SFDVKD. V shed 4 bases and J shed 0 bases, with 16 bases lying between them. This CDR3 is 17 amino acids long. CDR3 sequence reads: CATSELTGSTSTDTQYF. In nucleotides, the CDR3 is TGTGCCACCAGTGAGTTAACAGGGTCGACTAGCACAGATACGCAGTATTTT.

This rearrangement joins TRBV4-2 to TRBJ2-5; no firm D call. This CDR3 has 16 amino acids. Trimming removed 0 bases at V and 5 bases at J, with 16 bases between. The germline CDR1 and CDR2 sequences are LGHNA and YNFKEQ. For the CDR3, the DNA is TGTGCCAGCAGCCAAGATCGGAACGCCCTAAGGGAGACCCAGTACTTC. As protein: CASSQDRNALRETQYF.

This clonotype was observed many times. This chain connects TRBV11-2 to TRBJ2-5; no clear D gene. The germline V and J ends were trimmed by 5 bases and 1 base, with 11 bases remaining between them. The V gene's germline CDR1 is SGHAT and CDR2 FQNNGV. This CDR3 region has 14 residues. The CDR3 bases are TGTGCCAGCAGCGCAGAATACGGCCAAGAGACCCAGTACTTC. Residues: CASSAEYGQETQYF.

V gene TRBV6-2 or TRBV6-3 combines with J gene TRBJ2-1, with 8 bases aligning to TRBD2. The V gene's germline CDR1 is MNHEY and CDR2 SVGEGT. V lost 4 bases and J lost 8; bases outside the gene matches: 7. The CDR3 totals 14 residues. CDR3 sequence: CASSSGLEGYEQFF. As DNA, the CDR3 is TGTGCCAGCAGTTCGGGACTAGAGGGCTATGAGCAGTTCTTC.

This clonotype was recorded at least ten times. This chain uses TRBV28 with TRBJ2-5, with D perhaps TRBD1 or TRBD2 (6 bases each). This CDR3 is 14 amino acids long. Trimming left V 7 bases short and J 4 bases short, with 16 bases between. Germline V gene data show CDR1 as MDHEN and CDR2 as SYDVKM. The CDR3 region has the DNA TGTGCCAGCAAAATGGGGGGCGCAGGAGAGACCCAGTACTTC. It translates to CASKMGGAGETQYF.

This clonotype was found a few times. The chain uses TRBV4-3 and TRBJ2-5; D gene ambiguous. Germline V gene lookup returns CDR1 LGHNA and CDR2 YSLEER. The CDR3 consists of 15 residues. Trimming shortened V by 1 base and J by 2 bases, and 11 bases separated the two germline ends. This chain's CDR3 is CASSQVGDGQETQYF. CDR3 sequence (DNA): TGCGCCAGCAGCCAAGTCGGAGACGGACAAGAGACCCAGTACTTC.

About this clonotype itself: The conserved phenylalanine or tryptophan is not found at the CDR3 terminus, so this likely reflects a read error. The chain uses TRBV6-5 and TRBJ1-1, with D hard to call. This CDR3 has 12 amino acids. Trimming removed 2 bases from V and 5 bases from J, with 6 bases in between. The germline gives CDR1 MNHEY, CDR2 SVGAGI. The CDR3 here is CASSYGGTEAFS. The CDR3 nucleotides are TGTGCCAGCAGTTACGGCGGAACTGAAGCTTTCTCT.

Details on this clonotype: Mismatch with germline at one junction end may stem from a read error. The chain has TRBV20-1 and TRBJ2-7; D possibly matches TRBD1 or TRBD2 (5 bases each). The CDR3 has 16 residues. Germline loops: CDR1 DFQATT, CDR2 SNEGSKA (reference sequence). Here the CDR3 DNA reads TGCAATGCTAGAGACTTAGGAACCGGGGCGTACTACGAGCAGTACTTC. This translates into CNARDLGTGAYYEQYF.

For this clonotype: This may stem from a read error, because a much larger clone lies one nucleotide away. In this CDR3 the conserved last residue, phenylalanine or tryptophan, is missing, so a read error is likely. The V call is TRBV10-3, the J call TRBJ2-7; 8 bases are a match to TRBD1. J lost 5 bases, V lost 7 bases, and 7 bases had no gene match. This CDR3 is 13 amino acids long. CDR1 is ENHRY and CDR2 is SYGVKD in the germline V gene. For the CDR3, the DNA is TGTGCCATCAAGGGAGACAGGGGCAACGAGCAGTACCTC. Protein sequence: CAIKGDRGNEQYL.

The chain uses TRBV6-1 and TRBJ1-3; D gene ambiguous. The germline V gene encodes CDR1 MNHNS and CDR2 SASEGT. This CDR3 has 14 amino acids. V was pared by 5 bases and J by 4 bases, with 12 bases between. CDR3 residues: CASSRQVGGNTIYF. The CDR3 nucleotides read TGTGCCAGCAGTAGACAAGTAGGAGGAAACACCATATATTTT.